The 15 T cell receptor beta chains given below trace back to one sample, sequenced in a study of blood T cell repertoires in COVID-19. Produced via immunoSEQ multiplex PCR; TCRdb's table is partial and in-frame only. The table has some 230,000 clones, approximately 84% seen once. The sequencing sample was made of peripheral blood. These receptors were collected from a man between 50 and 59 years old who had recovered from COVID-19.

The rearrangement links TRBV15 to TRBJ2-1, with 8 bases lining up with TRBD2. The CDR3 covers 15 residues. Germline V lookup: CDR1 LNHNV, CDR2 YYDKDF (reference sequence). The V gene end was trimmed by 0 bases and the J gene end by 9 bases; junction bases not matched to a gene: 7. CDR3 region: CATSRDTAGVFEQFF. The CDR3 bases are TGTGCCACCAGCAGAGATACAGCGGGAGTCTTTGAGCAGTTCTTC.

The chain uses TRBV5-4 and TRBJ2-6; 7 bases fit TRBD1. Unmatched junction bases numbered 6, after V lost 2 bases and J lost 4 bases. This CDR3 is 16 amino acids long. Germline lookup yields CDR1 SGHNT and CDR2 YYREEE (reference sequence). CDR3 sequence: CASSLQGRGGANVLTF. The DNA of the CDR3 is TGTGCCAGCAGCTTACAGGGGCGCGGGGGGGCCAACGTCCTGACTTTC.

V gene TRBV27 combines with J gene TRBJ1-2; D is uncertain. From germline, CDR1 is MNHEY and CDR2 SMNVEV (reference sequence). CDR3 length equals 13 residues. Trimming left V 2 bases short and J 6 bases short, with 10 bases between. CDR3 in amino acids: CASSLRQFDGYTF. The CDR3 bases are TGTGCCAGCAGTTTAAGACAATTTGATGGCTACACCTTC.

The gene calls are TRBV7-9 and TRBJ2-7, with TRBD1 matching 8 bases. Germline V CDR1 and CDR2: SEHNR, FQNEAQ (reference sequence). The CDR3 covers 15 residues. The J segment lost 7 bases and the V segment lost 0 bases, leaving 8 bases of the junction unmatched. In DNA, the CDR3 is TGTGCCAGCAGCTTAGCAGGGACAGGTTGGGGGGAGCAGTACTTC. Translation gives CASSLAGTGWGEQYF.

The V and J genes are TRBV18 and TRBJ2-1; 13 nucleotides agree with TRBD2. V was clipped by 1 base and J by 12 bases; unmatched bases: 3. Germline V gene sequence: CDR1 KGHSH, CDR2 LQKENI. The CDR3 runs 14 residues. This CDR3 reads CASSPRTSGSLQFF. The CDR3 nucleotides are TGTGCCAGCTCACCACGGACTAGCGGGAGTCTGCAGTTCTTC. The full variable domain, rest sourced from reference TRBV18 and TRBJ2-1, is NAGVMQNPRHLVRRRGQEARLRCSPMKGHSHVYWYRQLPEEGLKFMVYLQKENIIDESGMPKERFSAEFPKEGPSILRIQQVVRGDSAAYFCASSPRTSGSLQFFGPGTRLTVL.

V is TRBV12-5 and J is TRBJ2-1; 9 bases match TRBD2. Germline V gene lookup returns CDR1 LGHNT and CDR2 FRNRAP. There are 16 residues in the CDR3. Trimming took 3 bases from V and 8 from J; bases not matched to a gene: 11. CDR3 residues: CASGLDAGGYNDEQFF. The CDR3 DNA is TGTGCTAGTGGTTTAGACGCGGGAGGGTATAACGATGAGCAGTTCTTC.

The chain recombines TRBV30 with TRBJ1-2; a possible D gene is TRBD1 (6 bases). The germline V gene has CDR1 GTSNPN and CDR2 SVGIG (reference sequence). There are 15 residues in the CDR3. V lost 2 bases and J 4 bases, leaving 17 bases between the germline ends. CDR3 region: CAWSHLGQGIYGYTF. CDR3 sequence (DNA): TGTGCCTGGAGTCATCTAGGGCAGGGGATCTATGGCTACACCTTC.

V and J are TRBV18 and TRBJ2-1; D ambiguous. CDR1 and CDR2 (germline): KGHSH, LQKENI. Trimming left V 5 bases short and J 10 bases short, with 9 bases between. This CDR3 has 11 amino acids. The DNA of the CDR3 is TGTGCCAGCTCAACAGACACCGAGCAGTTCTTC. Protein: CASSTDTEQFF.

V and J are TRBV7-9 and TRBJ1-5; perhaps TRBD1 as D (6 bases). The CDR3 covers 15 residues. The germline gives CDR1 SEHNR, CDR2 FQNEAQ (reference sequence). V was trimmed by 1 base and J by 3 bases, leaving 10 bases between them. The CDR3 sequence is CASSLGYRDNQPQHF. The CDR3, as DNA: TGTGCCAGCAGCTTAGGATACAGGGACAATCAGCCCCAGCATTTT.

A single count supports this clone. The V and J genes are TRBV27 and TRBJ2-5; a possible D gene is TRBD1 (7 bases). The CDR3 consists of 15 residues. Between the trimmed V and J ends, which lost 4 bases and 4 bases, there was a span of 16 bases. Germline V gives CDR1 MNHEY, CDR2 SMNVEV (reference sequence). CDR3 in amino acids: CASSSQGRGVETQYF. Here the CDR3 DNA reads TGTGCCAGCAGTTCTCAAGGCAGGGGGGTAGAGACCCAGTACTTC.

The chain joins TRBV7-8 to TRBJ1-5; possibly TRBD1 for D (5 bases). V was trimmed by 4 bases and J by 9 bases, leaving 10 bases between them. From germline, CDR1 is SGHVS and CDR2 FQNEAQ. The CDR3 sequence is 12 residues long. CDR3 sequence: CASSWIGGPQHF. DNA of the CDR3: TGTGCCAGCAGCTGGATCGGGGGGCCCCAGCATTTT.

The V and J genes are TRBV27 and TRBJ2-7; D perhaps matches TRBD2 (7 bases). The CDR3 is made up of 20 amino acids. The V and J ends lost 6 bases and 3 bases respectively, with 33 bases between them. In germline, CDR1 is MNHEY, CDR2 SMNVEV (reference sequence). The CDR3, as DNA: TGTGCCAGCAGACAATTTTTTGGGCAGGGGAAAAGCGGGAAAAGCTACGAGCAGTACTTC. Translated, it gives CASRQFFGQGKSGKSYEQYF.

The gene calls are TRBV19 and TRBJ2-5; TRBD2 matches at 13 bases. Trimming took 6 bases from V and 2 from J; bases not matched to a gene: 3. The CDR3 spans 15 residues. Looked up from germline, CDR1 is LNHDA and CDR2 is SQIVND (reference sequence). The CDR3 loop reads CASSPGLAGQETQYF. For the CDR3, the DNA is TGTGCCAGTAGCCCGGGACTAGCGGGACAAGAGACCCAGTACTTC.

This chain's CDR3 is CASSSHSSGANVLTF. DNA for the CDR3: TGTGCCAGCAGTTCCCATAGCTCTGGGGCCAACGTCCTGACTTTC. The chain joins TRBV27 to TRBJ2-6, with D hard to call. The CDR3 spans 15 residues. Trimming took off 4 bases at V and 0 bases at J, with 7 bases between the two ends. CDR1 is MNHEY, CDR2 SMNVEV, per germline (reference sequence). Variable domain in full (rest from reference TRBV27 and TRBJ2-6): EAQVTQNPRYLITVTGKKLTVTCSQNMNHEYMSWYRQDPGLGLRQIYYSMNVEVTDKGDVPEGYKVSRKEKRNFPLILESPSPNQTSLYFCASSSHSSGANVLTFGAGSRLTVL.

The chain employs TRBV19 and TRBJ2-2; D may be TRBD1 (5 bases). CDR3 length equals 14 residues. Germline values: CDR1 LNHDA, CDR2 SQIVND (reference sequence). Between the trimmed V and J ends, which lost 6 bases and 5 bases, there was a span of 13 bases. The CDR3 sequence: CASRPDSRTGELFF. In nucleotides, the CDR3 is TGTGCCAGTAGACCCGACAGCAGAACCGGGGAGCTGTTTTTT.